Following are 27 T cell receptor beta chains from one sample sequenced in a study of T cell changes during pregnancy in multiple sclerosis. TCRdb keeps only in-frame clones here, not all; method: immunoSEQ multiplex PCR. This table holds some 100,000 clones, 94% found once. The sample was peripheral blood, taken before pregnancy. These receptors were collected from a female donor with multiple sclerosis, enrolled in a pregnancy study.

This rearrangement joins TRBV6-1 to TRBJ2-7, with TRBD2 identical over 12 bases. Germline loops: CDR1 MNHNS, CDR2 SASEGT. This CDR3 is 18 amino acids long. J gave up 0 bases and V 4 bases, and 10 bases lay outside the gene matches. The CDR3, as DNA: TGTGCCAGCAGTGTCCAACTTAGACTAGCGGGGGCCTCCTACGAGCAGTACTTC. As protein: CASSVQLRLAGASYEQYF.

The CDR3 region is CASSHMTEAFF. The CDR3 DNA reads as TGTGCCAGCAGCCACATGACTGAAGCTTTCTTT. The V gene is TRBV16, the J gene TRBJ1-1; D unresolved. The CDR3 runs to 11 residues. V lost 3 bases and J lost 5, with 4 bases in between. Germline V gene sequence: CDR1 KGHSY, CDR2 FQNENV. The whole variable domain, remainder taken from reference TRBV16 and TRBJ1-1, is GEEVAQTPKHLVRGEGQKAKLYCAPIKGHSYVFWYQQVLKNEFKFLISFQNENVFDETGMPKERFSAKCLPNSPCSLEIQATKLEDSAVYFCASSHMTEAFFGQGTRLTVV.

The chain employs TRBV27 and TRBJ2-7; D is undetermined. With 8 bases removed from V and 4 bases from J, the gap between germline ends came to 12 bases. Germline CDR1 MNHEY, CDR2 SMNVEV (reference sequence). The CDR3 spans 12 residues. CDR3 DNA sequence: TGTGCCAGCTATAGCTATCCTTACGAGCAGTACTTC. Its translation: CASYSYPYEQYF.

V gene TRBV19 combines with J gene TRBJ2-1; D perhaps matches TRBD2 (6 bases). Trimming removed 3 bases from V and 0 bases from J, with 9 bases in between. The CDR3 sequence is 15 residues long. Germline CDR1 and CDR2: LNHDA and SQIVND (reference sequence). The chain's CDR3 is CASSMDGSSYNEQFF. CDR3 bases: TGTGCCAGTAGTATGGACGGGAGCTCCTACAATGAGCAGTTCTTC.

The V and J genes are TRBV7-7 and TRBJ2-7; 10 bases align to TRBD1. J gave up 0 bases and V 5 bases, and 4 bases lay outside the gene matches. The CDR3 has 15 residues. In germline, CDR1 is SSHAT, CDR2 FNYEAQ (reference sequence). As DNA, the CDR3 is TGTGCCAGCAGCCCGGGACAGGGGACCTCCTACGAGCAGTACTTC. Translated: CASSPGQGTSYEQYF.

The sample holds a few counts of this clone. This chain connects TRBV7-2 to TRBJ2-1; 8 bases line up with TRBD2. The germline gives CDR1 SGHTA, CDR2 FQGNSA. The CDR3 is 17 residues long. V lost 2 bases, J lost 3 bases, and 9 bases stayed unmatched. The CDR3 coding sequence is TGTGCCAGCAGCTTACGTTCCGGGACTAGGTTCTACAATGAGCAGTTCTTC. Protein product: CASSLRSGTRFYNEQFF.

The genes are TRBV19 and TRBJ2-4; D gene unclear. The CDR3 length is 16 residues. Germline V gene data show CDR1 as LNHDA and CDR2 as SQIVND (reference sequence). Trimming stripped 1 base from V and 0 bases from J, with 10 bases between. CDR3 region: CASSIGITVAKNIQYF. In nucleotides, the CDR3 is TGTGCCAGTAGTATAGGGATAACAGTAGCCAAAAACATTCAGTACTTC.

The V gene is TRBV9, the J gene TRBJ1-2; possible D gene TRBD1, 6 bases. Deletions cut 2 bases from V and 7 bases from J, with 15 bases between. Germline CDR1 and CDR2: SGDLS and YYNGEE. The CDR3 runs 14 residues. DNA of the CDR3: TGTGCCAGCAGCGTGAGGGGGGGTTATGGTGGCTACACCTTC. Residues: CASSVRGGYGGYTF.

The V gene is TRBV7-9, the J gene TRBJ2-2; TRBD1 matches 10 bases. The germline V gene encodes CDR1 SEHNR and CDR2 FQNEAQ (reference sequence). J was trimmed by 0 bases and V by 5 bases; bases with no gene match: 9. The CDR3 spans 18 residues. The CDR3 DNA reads TGTGCCAGCAGCCCCGGGACAGGGGTATTAGCGAACACCGGGGAGCTGTTTTTT. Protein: CASSPGTGVLANTGELFF.

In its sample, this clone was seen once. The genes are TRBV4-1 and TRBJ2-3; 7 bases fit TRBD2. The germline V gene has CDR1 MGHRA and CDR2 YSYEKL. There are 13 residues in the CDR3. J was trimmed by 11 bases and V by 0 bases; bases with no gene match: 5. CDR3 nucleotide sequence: TGCGCCAGCAGCCAAGATAGCGGGTGGGTGCAGTATTTT. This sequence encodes CASSQDSGWVQYF.

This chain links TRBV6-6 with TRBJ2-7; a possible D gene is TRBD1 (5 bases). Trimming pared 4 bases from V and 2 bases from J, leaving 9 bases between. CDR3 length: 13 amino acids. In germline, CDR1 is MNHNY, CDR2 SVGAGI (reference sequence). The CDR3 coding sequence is TGTGCCAGCAGTTGGCAGGGTCCCTACGAGCAGTACTTC. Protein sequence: CASSWQGPYEQYF.

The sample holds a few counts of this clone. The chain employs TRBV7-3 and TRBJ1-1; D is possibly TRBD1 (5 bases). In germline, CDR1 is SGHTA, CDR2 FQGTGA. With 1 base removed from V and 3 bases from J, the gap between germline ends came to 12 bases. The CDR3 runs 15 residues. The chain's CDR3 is CASSLISGGDTEAFF. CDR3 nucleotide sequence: TGTGCCAGCAGCTTAATTTCTGGGGGGGACACTGAAGCTTTCTTT.

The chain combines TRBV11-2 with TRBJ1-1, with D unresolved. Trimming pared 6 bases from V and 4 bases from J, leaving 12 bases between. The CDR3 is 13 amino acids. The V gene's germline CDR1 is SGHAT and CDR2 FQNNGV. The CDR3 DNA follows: TGTGCCAGCAGGCCTCCCGGTTTCACTGAAGCTTTCTTT. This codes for CASRPPGFTEAFF.

The CDR3 region is CASSDKGGGEQYF. The CDR3, as DNA: TGTGCCAGCAGCGACAAAGGGGGCGGCGAGCAGTACTTC. The rearrangement uses TRBV7-9 and TRBJ2-7; 7 bases line up with TRBD1. This CDR3 spans 13 amino acids. Germline values: CDR1 SEHNR, CDR2 FQNEAQ (reference sequence). Trimming removed 5 bases from V and 6 bases from J; junction bases left unmatched: 7.

The CDR3 DNA reads as TGTGCCAGCAGTTCCTCCGTTAGCGGGGAAGAGACCCAGTACTTC. It yields the protein CASSSSVSGEETQYF. The chain uses TRBV6-6 and TRBJ2-5; 8 nucleotides align to TRBD2. CDR1 and CDR2 from the germline V gene are MNHNY and SVGAGI (reference sequence). V was clipped by 4 bases and J by 3 bases; unmatched bases: 7. The CDR3 runs to 15 residues.

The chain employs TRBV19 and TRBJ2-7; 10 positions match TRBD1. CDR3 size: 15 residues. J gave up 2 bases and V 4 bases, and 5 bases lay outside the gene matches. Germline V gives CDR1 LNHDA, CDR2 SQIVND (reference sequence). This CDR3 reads CASSKGTGATYEQYF. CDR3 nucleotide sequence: TGTGCCAGTAGTAAAGGGACAGGGGCGACCTACGAGCAGTACTTC.

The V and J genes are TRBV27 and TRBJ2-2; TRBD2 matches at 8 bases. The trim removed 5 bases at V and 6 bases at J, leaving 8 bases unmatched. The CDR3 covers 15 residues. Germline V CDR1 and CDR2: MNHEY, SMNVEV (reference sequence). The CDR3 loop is CASSVSGGGSGELFF. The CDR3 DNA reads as TGTGCCAGCAGTGTGTCAGGCGGGGGGTCCGGGGAGCTGTTTTTT.

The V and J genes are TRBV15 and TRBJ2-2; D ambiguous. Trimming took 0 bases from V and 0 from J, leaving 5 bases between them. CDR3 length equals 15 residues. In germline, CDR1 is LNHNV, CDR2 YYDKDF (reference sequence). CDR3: CATSRDAANTGELFF. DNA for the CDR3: TGTGCCACCAGCAGAGATGCAGCGAACACCGGGGAGCTGTTTTTT.

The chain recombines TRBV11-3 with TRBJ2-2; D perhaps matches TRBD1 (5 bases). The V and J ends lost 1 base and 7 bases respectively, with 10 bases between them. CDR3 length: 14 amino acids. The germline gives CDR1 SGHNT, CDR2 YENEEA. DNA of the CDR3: TGTGCCAGCAGCTTAGGAAGGGGAATCGGGGAGCTGTTTTTT. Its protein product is CASSLGRGIGELFF.

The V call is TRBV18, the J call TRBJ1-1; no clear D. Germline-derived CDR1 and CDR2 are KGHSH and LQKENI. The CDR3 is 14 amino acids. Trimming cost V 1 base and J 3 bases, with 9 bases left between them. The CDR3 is CASSPRPRDTEAFF. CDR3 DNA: TGTGCCAGCTCACCACGTCCGAGGGACACTGAAGCTTTCTTT.

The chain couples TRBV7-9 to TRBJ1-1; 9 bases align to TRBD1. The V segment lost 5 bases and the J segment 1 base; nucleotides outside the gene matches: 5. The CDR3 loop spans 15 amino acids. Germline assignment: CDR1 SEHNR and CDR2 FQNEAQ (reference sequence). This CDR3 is CASSPPDRGNTEAFF. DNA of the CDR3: TGTGCCAGCAGCCCCCCGGACAGGGGGAACACTGAAGCTTTCTTT.

DNA of the CDR3: TGTGCCAGTAGTATGGTGGTAGCGGGAGTCTGGGAGACCCAGTACTTC. Residues: CASSMVVAGVWETQYF. This chain uses TRBV19 with TRBJ2-5, with TRBD2 matching over 9 bases. CDR1 is LNHDA and CDR2 is SQIVND in the germline V gene (reference sequence). The V segment lost 3 bases and the J segment 5 bases; nucleotides outside the gene matches: 10. The CDR3 runs to 16 residues.

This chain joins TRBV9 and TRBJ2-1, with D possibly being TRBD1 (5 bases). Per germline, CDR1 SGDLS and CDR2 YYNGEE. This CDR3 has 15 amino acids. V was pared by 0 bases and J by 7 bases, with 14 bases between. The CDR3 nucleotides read TGTGCCAGCAGCGTAGGGACATTGGGTAATAATGAGCAGTTCTTC. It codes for CASSVGTLGNNEQFF.

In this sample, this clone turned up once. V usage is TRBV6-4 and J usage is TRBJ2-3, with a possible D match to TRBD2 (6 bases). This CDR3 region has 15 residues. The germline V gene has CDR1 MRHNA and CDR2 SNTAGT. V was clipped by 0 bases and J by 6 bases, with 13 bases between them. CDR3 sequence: CASSDSGGWADTQYF. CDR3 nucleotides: TGTGCCAGCAGTGACTCGGGAGGATGGGCGGATACGCAGTATTTT.

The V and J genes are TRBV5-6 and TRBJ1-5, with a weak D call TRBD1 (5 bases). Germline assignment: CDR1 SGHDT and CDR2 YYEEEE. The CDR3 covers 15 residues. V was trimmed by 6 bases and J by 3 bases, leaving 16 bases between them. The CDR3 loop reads CASTLGYGANQPQHF. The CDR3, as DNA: TGTGCCAGCACCCTGGGATATGGGGCCAATCAGCCCCAGCATTTT.

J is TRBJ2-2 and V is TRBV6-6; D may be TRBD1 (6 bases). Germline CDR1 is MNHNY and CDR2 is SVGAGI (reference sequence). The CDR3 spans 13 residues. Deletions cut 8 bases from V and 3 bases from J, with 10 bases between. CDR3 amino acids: CASRDTYTGELFF. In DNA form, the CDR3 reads TGTGCCAGCCGGGACACCTACACCGGGGAGCTGTTTTTT.

The CDR3 loop is CASSSASGSQWTQYF. CDR3 nucleotides: TGTGCCAGCAGTTCGGCTAGCGGGAGCCAGTGGACCCAGTACTTC. The genes are TRBV28 and TRBJ2-5; the match to TRBD2 covers 10 bases. The CDR3 loop spans 15 amino acids. V lost 4 bases and J lost 7; bases outside the gene matches: 9. The germline V gene encodes CDR1 MDHEN and CDR2 SYDVKM.